This T cell receptor (beta chain) comes out of a study of T-cell memory formation after mild COVID-19. TCRdb analysed the 5' RACE reads with MiXCR anew, one entry per CDR3 protein. The sample lists 340,000 or so distinct CDR3 sequences, approximately 13% occurring once. General study results and limits: CD4+ bias marked clones expanding day 15 to 37, unlike balanced contracting clones. Mainly CM and EM harbored the contracting CD4+ clones; mainly EMRA harbored the CD8+ ones.

The CDR3 is made up of 15 amino acids. The germline V gene encodes CDR1 SEHNR and CDR2 FQNEAQ (reference sequence). V was cut by 1 base and J by 8 bases, with 12 bases left in between. This clonotype has a handful of counts. The antigen remains unidentified. This sequence joins TRBV7-9 and TRBJ1-6, with a weak D call TRBD1 (5 bases). Sequenced input: PBMCs or a T cell subset sorted from them (not recorded which). The source is a man between 18 and 29 years old who had mild COVID-19 (a few samples of this study predate the infection). Cell type and time point are not known. CDR3 sequence: CASSLEQGGHSPLHF. CDR3 sequence (DNA): TGTGCCAGCAGCTTAGAGCAGGGAGGTCATTCACCCCTCCACTTT.